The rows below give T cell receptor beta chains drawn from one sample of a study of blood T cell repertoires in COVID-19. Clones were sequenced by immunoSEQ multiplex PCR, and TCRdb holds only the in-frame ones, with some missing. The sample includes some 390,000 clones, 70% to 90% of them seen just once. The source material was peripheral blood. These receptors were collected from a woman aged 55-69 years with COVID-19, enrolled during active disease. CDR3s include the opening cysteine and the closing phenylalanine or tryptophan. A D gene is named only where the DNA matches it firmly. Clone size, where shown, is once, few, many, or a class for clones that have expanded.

DNA: TGTGCCAGCAGACGGGTAATCTCCTCTGGAAACACCATATATTTT
CDR3: CASRRVISSGNTIYF
J: TRBJ1-3
size: few
D: -
length: 15
V: TRBV2

DNA: TGTGCCAGCAGTTTAAGCGGCTACGAGCAGTACTTC
CDR3: CASSLSGYEQYF
J: TRBJ2-7
size: -
D: -
length: 12
V: TRBV12-3/TRBV12-4

DNA: TGTGCCAGCAGCGACATCTTCAACACCATATATTTT
CDR3: CASSDIFNTIYF
J: TRBJ1-3
size: -
D: -
length: 12
V: TRBV9

DNA: TGTGCCAGCAGCCCAGGGTGGGGCTATGGCTACACCTTC
CDR3: CASSPGWGYGYTF
J: TRBJ1-2
size: -
D: -
length: 13
V: TRBV27

DNA: TGTGCCAGCAGCGTAGCTGAGGAGGGCGTTGAAGCTTTCTTT
CDR3: CASSVAEEGVEAFF
J: TRBJ1-1
size: -
D: -
length: 14
V: TRBV9

DNA: TGTGCCAGCAGTTTATTGATTGCGGGAGGAGAGGATGGCTACACCTTC
CDR3: CASSLLIAGGEDGYTF
J: TRBJ1-2
size: -
D: -
length: 16
V: TRBV6-6

DNA: TGCGCCAGCAGCCAATGGGGGACAGGGGTGACTAATGAAAAACTGTTTTTT
CDR3: CASSQWGTGVTNEKLFF
J: TRBJ1-4
size: -
D: TRBD1
length: 17
V: TRBV4-1

DNA: TGTGCCAGCAGCTTAACCGGACAGGGGGGTCACTCCTACGAGCAGTACTTC
CDR3: CASSLTGQGGHSYEQYF
J: TRBJ2-7
size: -
D: TRBD1
length: 17
V: TRBV28

DNA: TGTGCCAGCAGTTTTCAGGCTAGCAATCAGCCCCAGCATTTT
CDR3: CASSFQASNQPQHF
J: TRBJ1-5
size: -
D: -
length: 14
V: TRBV27

DNA: TGTGCCAGCAGCCAACCGGACAGGGGGAATGAAAAACTGTTTTTT
CDR3: CASSQPDRGNEKLFF
J: TRBJ1-4
size: once
D: TRBD1
length: 15
V: TRBV16

DNA: TGCGCCAGCAGCTACCCTCTCGCGGGTGCCGGCTACACCTTC
CDR3: CASSYPLAGAGYTF
J: TRBJ1-2
size: -
D: -
length: 14
V: TRBV5-1

DNA: TGCGCCAGCAGCTCCTCCGGGACAGCTACTGATATTGAAGCTTTCTTT
CDR3: CASSSSGTATDIEAFF
J: TRBJ1-1
size: -
D: TRBD1
length: 16
V: TRBV5-1

DNA: TGTGCCAGCAGGCGGACGACAGCGTCGAACACTGAAGCTTTCTTT
CDR3: CASRRTTASNTEAFF
J: TRBJ1-1
size: -
D: -
length: 15
V: TRBV6-5

DNA: TGTGCCAGTAGTGGCCCCACCCAGGGAACCTATGGCTACACCTTC
CDR3: CASSGPTQGTYGYTF
J: TRBJ1-2
size: once
D: -
length: 15
V: TRBV19

DNA: TGTGCCAGCAGCTTGGGAGGTTTCATGCAGCCCCAGCATTTT
CDR3: CASSLGGFMQPQHF
J: TRBJ1-5
size: -
D: -
length: 14
V: TRBV5-8

DNA: TGCGCCAGCAGCGCTACAGGTTACAATGAGCAGTTCTTC
CDR3: CASSATGYNEQFF
J: TRBJ2-1
size: -
D: -
length: 13
V: TRBV5-1

DNA: TGTGCCAGCAGCTTCCGGGACAGGGACTACGAGCAGTACTTC
CDR3: CASSFRDRDYEQYF
J: TRBJ2-7
size: once
D: TRBD1
length: 14
V: TRBV6-5

DNA: TGTGCCAGCACCAAGGGGTACCCCCCAGATACGCAGTATTTT
CDR3: CASTKGYPPDTQYF
J: TRBJ2-3
size: -
D: -
length: 14
V: TRBV6-6

DNA: TGTGCCAGCAGCCTCCAGGGGGGGAACACTGAAGCTTTCTTT
CDR3: CASSLQGGNTEAFF
J: TRBJ1-1
size: -
D: TRBD1
length: 14
V: TRBV3-1/TRBV3-2

DNA: TGTGCCAGCCCCGGGACAGCCATCTATGGCTACACCTTC
CDR3: CASPGTAIYGYTF
J: TRBJ1-2
size: -
D: -
length: 13
V: TRBV21-1

DNA: TGTGCCAGCAGCGACAGGGGGACTAATGAAAAACTGTTTTTT
CDR3: CASSDRGTNEKLFF
J: TRBJ1-4
size: -
D: TRBD1
length: 14
V: TRBV2

DNA: TGCAGCGTTGAGCTCCGGGACAACGAAGAATACGAGCAGTACTTC
CDR3: CSVELRDNEEYEQYF
J: TRBJ2-7
size: -
D: -
length: 15
V: TRBV29-1

DNA: TGCGCCAGCAGCTTAACCCCCAATTTGCAGGAGACCCAGTACTTC
CDR3: CASSLTPNLQETQYF
J: TRBJ2-5
size: -
D: -
length: 15
V: TRBV5-1

DNA: TGCGCCAGCAGCCAAGTATCCGACTATGGCTACACCTTC
CDR3: CASSQVSDYGYTF
J: TRBJ1-2
size: few
D: -
length: 13
V: TRBV4-1

DNA: TGTGCCAGCAGTTATGGTCTAGTAGAGACCCAGTACTTC
CDR3: CASSYGLVETQYF
J: TRBJ2-5
size: -
D: -
length: 13
V: TRBV6-2/TRBV6-3

DNA: TGTGCCAGCACCACAAGGGCTAGCGGGGGGGCCGGGGCCAAAAACATTCAGTACTTC
CDR3: CASTTRASGGAGAKNIQYF
J: TRBJ2-4
size: -
D: TRBD2
length: 19
V: TRBV11-2